Listed below are T cell receptor beta chains from one sample, sequenced in a study of cytomegalovirus exposure and HLA in healthy donors. TCRdb's table, derived via immunoSEQ multiplex PCR, lists solely in-frame clones and lacks some. Of 110,000 to 150,000 clones in the sample, roughly 76% were seen once. The source material was PBMCs. The receptors derive from a female donor in good health and CMV-seronegative. The CDR3 runs from the conserved cysteine through the conserved F or W. A D gene is named only where the DNA matches it firmly.

TRBV27	TRBJ2-3	-	CASSLTAGITDTQYF	TGTGCCAGCAGTTTAACAGCGGGTATCACAGATACGCAGTATTTT
TRBV6-5	TRBJ1-1	TRBD1	CASSYVSGGRYTEAFF	TGTGCCAGCAGTTACGTCTCAGGGGGAAGATACACTGAAGCTTTCTTT
TRBV21-1	TRBJ1-5	-	CASSKGWDRTDSNQPQHF	TGTGCCAGCAGCAAAGGATGGGACAGGACTGATAGCAATCAGCCCCAGCATTTT
TRBV5-1	TRBJ1-5	-	CASSLETGSQPQHF	TGCGCCAGCAGCTTGGAGACAGGCAGTCAGCCCCAGCATTTT
TRBV6-5	TRBJ2-3	-	CASSYTEPTATDTQYF	TGTGCCAGCAGTTACACAGAGCCCACTGCTACAGATACGCAGTATTTT
TRBV7-9	TRBJ1-3	TRBD1	CASSFRDRGHTIYF	TGTGCCAGCAGCTTCCGGGACAGGGGGCACACCATATATTTT
TRBV5-4	TRBJ2-5	TRBD2	CASSTPLAGVVQETQYF	TGTGCCAGCAGCACACCCCTAGCGGGAGTTGTGCAAGAGACCCAGTACTTC
TRBV27	TRBJ2-1	TRBD1	CASRHRDRTNNEQFF	TGTGCCAGCAGACACCGGGACAGGACTAACAATGAGCAGTTCTTC
TRBV29-1	TRBJ1-2	TRBD1	CSVDKTGTVNYGYTF	TGCAGCGTTGACAAAACCGGGACAGTGAACTATGGCTACACCTTC
TRBV10-2	TRBJ1-1	-	CASSEFTGTEAFF	TGCGCCAGCAGTGAGTTTACAGGCACTGAAGCTTTCTTT
TRBV7-8	TRBJ2-3	-	CAGRPSEFTDTQYF	TGTGCCGGAAGGCCTAGCGAATTCACAGATACGCAGTATTTT
TRBV7-2	TRBJ1-2	-	CASSALGQGYGYTF	TGTGCCAGCAGCGCATTAGGTCAGGGCTATGGCTACACCTTC
TRBV29-1	TRBJ2-7	-	CSVEWDTSYEQYF	TGCAGCGTTGAATGGGACACCTCCTACGAGCAGTACTTC
TRBV28	TRBJ2-7	TRBD1	CASSFRGEQYF	TGTGCCAGCAGTTTCAGGGGGGAGCAGTACTTC
TRBV10-1	TRBJ1-6	-	CASSVQNNSPLHF	TGCGCCAGCAGTGTACAGAATAATTCACCCCTCCACTTT
TRBV7-8	TRBJ1-2	TRBD1	CASSSSSRGLLYGYTF	TGTGCCAGCAGTTCGTCTAGCAGGGGGTTACTATATGGCTACACCTTC
TRBV4-1	TRBJ2-7	TRBD2	CASSQVASGPYEQYF	TGCGCCAGCAGCCAAGTGGCTAGCGGACCCTACGAGCAGTACTTC
TRBV14	TRBJ1-1	-	CASSRRRGRGAFF	TGTGCCAGCAGCCGCAGACGGGGTCGCGGAGCTTTCTTT
TRBV11-2	TRBJ1-5	-	CASSRSFNQPQHF	TGTGCCAGCAGCCGGAGCTTCAATCAGCCCCAGCATTTT
TRBV5-1	TRBJ2-5	-	CASSWSNQETQYF	TGCGCCAGCAGCTGGAGTAATCAAGAGACCCAGTACTTC
TRBV15	TRBJ2-3	TRBD1	CATSRRGTGPDTQYF	TGTGCCACCAGCCGAAGAGGGACAGGGCCAGATACGCAGTATTTT